These T cell receptor beta chains were read from a single sample in a study of T cell repertoires in cytomegalovirus infection. TCRdb re-called the reads with MiXCR, one entry per CDR3 protein. This sample yields approximately 500,000 distinct CDR3 sequences, of which around 11% are seen a single time; roughly 10% belongs to the top ten. The specimen sequenced was PBMCs. The receptors were sampled from a human donor in good health (CMV status not recorded). Some clones in this sample may be carry-over from other donors' samples. Each CDR3 is given with its conserved first and last residue. The order of the fields is V gene, J gene, clone size, CDR3 length, D gene, CDR3 DNA, CDR3 protein. The D gene is left open where the match is weak. Not all rows give a size; the values are once, few, many and, for expanded clones, a class.

>TRBV19|TRBJ2-1|once|15|NA
TGTGCCAGTAGTATCGGGTGGTCAGGAGGCTATGAGCAGTTCTTC
CASSIGWSGGYEQFF
>TRBV3-1|TRBJ1-6|many|14|NA
TGTGCCAGCAGCCAGGAGGGGCCGAACTCACCCCTCCACTTT
CASSQEGPNSPLHF
>TRBV7-9|TRBJ1-1|many|16|TRBD1
TGTGCCAGCAGCTTCGCTCGACAGGGGAGGAACACTGAAGCTTTCTTT
CASSFARQGRNTEAFF
>TRBV19|TRBJ2-2|many|16|TRBD2
TGTGCCAGTAGTAAATCTAGCGGGACTTACACCGGGGAGCTGTTTTTT
CASSKSSGTYTGELFF
>TRBV19|TRBJ1-1|few|12|TRBD1
TGTGCCAGTACGCCCCTACAGGGGACGGCTTTCTTT
CASTPLQGTAFF
>TRBV6-6|TRBJ2-7|NA|16|TRBD2
TGTGCCAGCAGTTACAAAATTAGCGGGAGCCCCGGCGAGCAGTACTTC
CASSYKISGSPGEQYF
>TRBV4-1|TRBJ2-3|many|17|NA
TGCGCCAGCAGCCAAGAAGAGTCGGGACTTCTGTCAGATACGCAGTATTTT
CASSQEESGLLSDTQYF
>TRBV15|TRBJ2-7|many|14|TRBD1
TGTGCCACCAGCCCCCGGGACAGCACCTACGAGCAGTACTTC
CATSPRDSTYEQYF
>TRBV28|TRBJ2-5|many|14|NA
TGTGCCAGCAGCCAGGCGGGGAACCAAGAGACCCAGTACTTC
CASSQAGNQETQYF
>TRBV9|TRBJ2-5|NA|14|TRBD1
TGTGCCAGCGGGGACAGTCGGTACCAAGAGACCCAGTACTTC
CASGDSRYQETQYF
>TRBV19|TRBJ1-1|many|13|TRBD1
TGTGCCAGTCTGGGACAGACGAACACTGAAGCTTTCTTT
CASLGQTNTEAFF
>TRBV7-2|TRBJ1-2|many|14|NA
TGTGCCAGCAGCCCTAGCGGGGCCGTCTATGGCTACACCTTC
CASSPSGAVYGYTF
>TRBV20-1|TRBJ2-5|NA|14|TRBD2
TGCAGTGCTTCTGGGACTAGCGGACAAGAGACCCAGTACTTC
CSASGTSGQETQYF
>TRBV29-1|TRBJ2-5|NA|15|TRBD2
TGCAGCGTTGAGGGGGGACTAGCGGACCTAGAGACCCAGTACTTC
CSVEGGLADLETQYF
>TRBV12-3/TRBV12-4|TRBJ2-1|few|15|TRBD2
TGTGCCAGCAGGGGACTAGCGGGCCCCTACAATGAGCAGTTCTTC
CASRGLAGPYNEQFF
>TRBV20-1|TRBJ2-7|few|14|TRBD2
TGCAGTGCCCACGTAGCGGGAGTTTTCTACGAGCAGTACTTC
CSAHVAGVFYEQYF
>TRBV12-3/TRBV12-4|TRBJ1-6|NA|16|NA
TGTGCCAGCACCCTAGGCGGGGGGCGGTTAAATTCTCCCCTCCACTTT
CASTLGGGRLNSPLHF